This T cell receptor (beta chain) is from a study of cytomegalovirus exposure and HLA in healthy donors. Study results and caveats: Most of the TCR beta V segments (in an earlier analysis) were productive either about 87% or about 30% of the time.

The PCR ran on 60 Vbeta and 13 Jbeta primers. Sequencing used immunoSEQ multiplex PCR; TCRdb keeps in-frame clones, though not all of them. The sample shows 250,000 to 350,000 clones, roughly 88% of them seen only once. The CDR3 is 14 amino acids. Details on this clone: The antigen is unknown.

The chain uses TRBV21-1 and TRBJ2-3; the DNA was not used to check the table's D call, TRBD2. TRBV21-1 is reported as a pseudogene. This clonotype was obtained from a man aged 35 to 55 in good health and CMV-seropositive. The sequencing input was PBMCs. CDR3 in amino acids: CASSSQGSQDTQYF. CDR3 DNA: TGTGCCAGCAGCTCCCAAGGGAGCCAGGATACGCAGTATTTT.